These 3 T cell receptor beta chains share one sample of origin, sequenced in a study of naive and memory T cell subsets. Four PCR rounds used nested alpha and beta constant region primers plus the SP2 primer. TCRdb fed the 5' RACE reads into MiXCR, producing one record per CDR3 protein. The profile covers tens of thousands of distinct CDR3 sequences, with more than 6.5% appearing a single time and under 25% taken by the ten largest. A UMI-containing oligonucleotide was joined by 3' ligation to the TCR cDNA template. The source is a female donor in good health.

This clonotype appeared a few times. V gene TRBV18 combines with J gene TRBJ1-1; 9 bases agree with TRBD1. Germline CDR1 reads KGHSH; CDR2 reads LQKENI. With V trimmed by 2 bases and J by 1 base, 8 bases remained unmatched. The CDR3 has 17 residues. CDR3 amino acids: CASSPNTGTGTNTEAFF. CDR3 coding DNA: TGTGCCAGCTCACCAAATACCGGGACAGGGACGAACACTGAAGCTTTCTTT.

This clonotype was observed many times. The rearrangement uses TRBV29-1 and TRBJ2-3, with D possibly TRBD1 on 6 matching bases. The CDR3 extends over 13 amino acids. Germline CDR1 SQVTM, CDR2 ANQGSEA. Trimming took off 2 bases at V and 8 bases at J, with 14 bases between the two ends. CDR3 sequence: CSVEHGTYSTQYF. CDR3 DNA sequence: TGCAGCGTTGAACACGGGACATACAGTACGCAGTATTTT.

The chain recombines TRBV28 with TRBJ2-4; 14 nucleotides agree with TRBD2. The germline V gene has CDR1 MDHEN and CDR2 SYDVKM. The CDR3 spans 20 residues. V lost 3 bases and J lost 0; bases outside the gene matches: 10. The CDR3 DNA reads TGTGCCAGCAGTTTGCTGACTAGCGGGAGGGGCTATTTAGCCAAAAACATTCAGTACTTC. Translation: CASSLLTSGRGYLAKNIQYF.